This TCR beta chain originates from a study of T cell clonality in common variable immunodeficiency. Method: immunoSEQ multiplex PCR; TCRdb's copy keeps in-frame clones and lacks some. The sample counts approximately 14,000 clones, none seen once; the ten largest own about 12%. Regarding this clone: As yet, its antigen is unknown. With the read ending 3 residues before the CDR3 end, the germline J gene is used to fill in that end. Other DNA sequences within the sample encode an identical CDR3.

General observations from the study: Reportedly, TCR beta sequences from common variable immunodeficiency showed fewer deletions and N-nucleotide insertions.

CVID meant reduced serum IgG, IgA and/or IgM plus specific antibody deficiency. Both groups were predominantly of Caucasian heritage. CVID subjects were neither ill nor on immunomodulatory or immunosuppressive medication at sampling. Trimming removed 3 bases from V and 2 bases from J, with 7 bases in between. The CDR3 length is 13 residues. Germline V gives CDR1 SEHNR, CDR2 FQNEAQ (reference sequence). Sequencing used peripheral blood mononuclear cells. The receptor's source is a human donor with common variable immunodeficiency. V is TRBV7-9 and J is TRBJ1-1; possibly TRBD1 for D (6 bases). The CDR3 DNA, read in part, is TGTGCCAGCAGCTTCAGGGGTAACACTGAA. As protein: CASSFRGNTE. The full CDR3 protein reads CASSFRGNTEAFF. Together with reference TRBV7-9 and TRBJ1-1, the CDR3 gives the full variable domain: DTGVSQNPRHKITKRGQNVTFRCDPISEHNRLYWYRQTLGQGPEFLTYFQNEAQLEKSRLLSDRFSAERPKGSFSTLEIQRTEQGDSAMYLCASSFRGNTEAFFGQGTRLTVV.